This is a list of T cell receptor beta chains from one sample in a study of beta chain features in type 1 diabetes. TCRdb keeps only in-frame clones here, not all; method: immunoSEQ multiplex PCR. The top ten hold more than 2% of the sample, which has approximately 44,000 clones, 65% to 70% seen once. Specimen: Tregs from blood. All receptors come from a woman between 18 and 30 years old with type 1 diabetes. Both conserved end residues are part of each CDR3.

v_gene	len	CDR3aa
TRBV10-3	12	CASREVGGEQFF
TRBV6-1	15	CASRTGTSGSYEQYF
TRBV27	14	CASTRNPGGGEQYF
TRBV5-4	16	CASSGTSGRLSGELFF
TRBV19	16	CASSLTGTGGTDTQYF
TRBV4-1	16	CASSHTTSPGSETQYF
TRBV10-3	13	CAIRDRNTGELFF
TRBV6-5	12	CASRNMNTEAFF
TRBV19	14	CASSGRGGQETQYF
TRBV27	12	CASSLRGYEQYF
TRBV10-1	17	CASSDWGQGGRTGELFF
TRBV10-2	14	CASSSGTAGYEQYF
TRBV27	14	CASSLERGRYGYTF
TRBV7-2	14	CASSSSGSSYEQYF
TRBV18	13	CASSPKQGTEAFF
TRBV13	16	CASSLQLRGSSYEQYF
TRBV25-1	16	CASSGQGAVVADTQYF
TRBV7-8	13	CASSFQGSTEAFF
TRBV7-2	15	CASSLGDGGLYEQYF
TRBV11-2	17	CASSHARGGSLTDTQYF
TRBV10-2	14	CASKPDSLNTEAFF
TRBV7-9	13	CASSYRGAYEQYF
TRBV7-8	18	CASSLRDRTISGANVLTF
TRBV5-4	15	CASEDSGISYNEQFF
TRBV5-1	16	CASSLGWTGMNTEAFF
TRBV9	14	CASSVVYRGDEQYF
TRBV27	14	CASSLDRGGNTIYF
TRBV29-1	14	CSAGPGQGGYEQYF
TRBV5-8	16	CASSLGRGSLFYGYTF